This record covers a single TCR beta chain. The data stem from a study of shared clonotypes between healthy human individuals. Selected positively for CCR7 and CD45RO-negative, naive CD8 cells excluded terminally differentiated effector memory CD45RA+ cells. Sequencing used immunoSEQ multiplex PCR; TCRdb keeps in-frame clones, though not all of them. The table lists about 2.1 million clones, about 94% of them singletons. Sequenced: naive CD8+ T cells from PBMCs. This clonotype was sampled from a man younger than 35 in good health. Some clones in this sample may be carry-over from other donors' samples.

This chain's CDR3 is CASSGGTAIYNEQFF. The CDR3, as DNA: TGTGCCAGCAGCGGCGGGACAGCGATCTACAATGAGCAGTTCTTC. This chain links TRBV27 with TRBJ2-1; TRBD1 is a possible D gene (7 bases). This CDR3 region has 15 residues. V was pared by 6 bases and J by 3 bases, with 15 bases between. In germline, CDR1 is MNHEY, CDR2 SMNVEV (reference sequence).